The clone carrying this T cell receptor beta chain has a single count. The data were taken from a study of blood T cell repertoires in COVID-19. About the study: Whether acute or convalescent, the COVID-19 samples came from the United States, Italy and Spain. PBMCs, B-cell-depleted T cells, or T cells provided the cDNA or gDNA that made up the material.

The V gene end was trimmed by 5 bases and the J gene end by 0 bases; junction bases not matched to a gene: 5. The germline gives CDR1 MNHNY, CDR2 SVGAGI (reference sequence). There are 15 residues in the CDR3. Authors' analysis steps: Amplification with reference gene primers provided the estimates of nucleated cell counts. The table came from immunoSEQ multiplex PCR; TCRdb's copy has only in-frame clones and leaves some out. V and J calls plus clone size are reproduced from that table; the DNA served to infer D and trimming. Here the sample spans about 150,000 clones, 65% to 85% being singletons. The sequence was collected from a man between 65 and 85 years old with active or convalescent COVID-19. The source material was peripheral blood. The chain combines TRBV6-6 with TRBJ1-1; 8 nucleotides align to TRBD1. The CDR3 nucleotides read TGTGCCAGCAGTCCTCGGGACAGGATGAACACTGAAGCTTTCTTT. This codes for CASSPRDRMNTEAFF.